This entry concerns a single T cell receptor beta chain. The target of this receptor is not known. Nothing much larger sits one base from this clone, and base qualities are not available. Genomic DNA was extracted from sorted cells for sequencing of the TCRbeta CDR3 region. The immunoSEQ Assay was used to sequence the TCRbeta CDR3 regions. What TCRdb holds here is the immuneACCESS table cut down to in-frame rearrangements. Part of the clones is not present; checked against another copy, under half of the missing clones reflect an unresolved V gene, and the others are unexplained. The sample contains 20,000 or so clones, roughly 82% of them found a single time. The ten top clones hold under 4% of the sample. This sample stems from a study of OX40 agonist ivuxolimab in advanced cancers. A note on the overall study: The costimulatory receptor OX40 (CD134) was targeted by ivuxolimab, a fully human IgG2 agonistic monoclonal antibody. Patients were allowed to have had prior anti-PD-1, anti-PD-L1 or anti-CTLA-4 therapy, and 30% to 40% of the dose-escalation patients had been treated with checkpoint inhibitors. Of the roughly 50 dose-escalation patients, hepatocellular carcinoma was present in around 20, melanoma in roughly 15, renal cell carcinoma in 9 and head and neck cancer in 9. The purpose of peripheral TCRbeta sequencing was to test whether ivuxolimab changed TCR sequence diversity and led to clonal T-cell expansion. The paper covers the monotherapy dose-escalation part of the phase I ivuxolimab trial, which included N ≈ 50 patients. Partial responses were achieved by three dose-escalation patients, of whom one had hepatocellular carcinoma and two had cutaneous melanoma. Intravenous ivuxolimab was administered to patients every 2 weeks at six dose levels: 0.01, 0.1, 0.3, 1.5, 3 and 10 mg/kg. In the dose-escalation cohort, 75% to 85% of patients were male, and the mean age was around 60 years with a range of roughly 20 to 79. The full study reports these points: The antigen specificity of the clonally expanded peripheral T cells was not determined. After ivuxolimab, expanded clones were on average more numerous among CD8+ T cells than among CD4+ T cells. In the 0.1-3.0 mg/kg groups, partial responders had among the lowest normalized peripheral clonal expansion, particularly in CD8+ T cells. Low levels of normalized T-cell clonal expansion were also shown by some nonresponding patients. At doses of 0.1 to 3.0 mg/kg, clonal expansion of both CD4+ and CD8+ blood T cells was observed from baseline to week 6.

In the germline V gene, CDR1 corresponds to SGHAT and CDR2 to FQNNGV. The CDR3 has 14 amino acids, counting the end cysteine and phenylalanine. Only the CDR3 DNA is retained, 42 bases long and in frame from the first base. V gives up 2 bases and J gives up 5 bases, and the segment between their germline ends measures 11 bases. Patients with autoimmune disease history or receiving systemic immunosuppression were excluded from the trial. Peripheral blood for TCR sequencing was collected from all dose cohorts at baseline, on cycle 4 day 1, and on cycle 7 day 1. The samples were taken from a phase I, first-in-human, multicenter, open-label dose-escalation trial of ivuxolimab. Adults with locally advanced or metastatic melanoma, renal cell carcinoma, hepatocellular carcinoma or head and neck squamous cell carcinoma were enrolled in the trial. Before TCR sequencing, CD4+ and CD8+ T cells were separately sorted from peripheral blood.

This receptor chain uses TRBV11-2 and TRBJ2-3; the D segment may tentatively be TRBD1 or TRBD2, each giving 5 matched bases. The sequences come from CD4+ or CD8+ T cells sorted from blood, collected in a trial of the OX40 agonist ivuxolimab. The source of this sequence is an adult with an advanced solid tumor such as melanoma, head and neck, liver or kidney cancer. The CDR3 in this case is CASSLRGAGDTQYF. Here is the DNA: TGTGCCAGCAGCTTACGAGGGGCTGGAGATACGCAGTATTTT.